The sequence of this T cell receptor (beta chain) was determined in a study of CD8 T cells in ankylosing spondylitis. This clonotype occurred many times. Its specificity is unknown. In TCRdb, the 5' RACE reads were re-called with MiXCR into one record per CDR3 protein. Seen here are 450,000 to 550,000 distinct CDR3 sequences, approximately 5% observed once, and the top ten hold around 3.5%. The CDR3 totals 13 residues. Germline V gives CDR1 SGDLS, CDR2 YYNGEE. V was cut by 0 bases and J by 5 bases, with 8 bases left in between. Findings and limits, study-wide: Blood of patients with ankylosing spondylitis appeared to be characterized by a TCR beta motif of several highly homologous variants. CD8+ by phenotype, disease-linked clones were relatively rare in peripheral blood.

This chain joins TRBV9 and TRBJ2-5; D not resolved. The sample taken for sequencing was blood, either unsorted or a sorted T cell fraction (not recorded which). The clonotype was recovered from a male donor with ankylosing spondylitis. The CDR3 DNA follows: TGTGCCAGCAGCGTAGGTTGGTCGGAGACCCAGTACTTC. Amino acid sequence: CASSVGWSETQYF.